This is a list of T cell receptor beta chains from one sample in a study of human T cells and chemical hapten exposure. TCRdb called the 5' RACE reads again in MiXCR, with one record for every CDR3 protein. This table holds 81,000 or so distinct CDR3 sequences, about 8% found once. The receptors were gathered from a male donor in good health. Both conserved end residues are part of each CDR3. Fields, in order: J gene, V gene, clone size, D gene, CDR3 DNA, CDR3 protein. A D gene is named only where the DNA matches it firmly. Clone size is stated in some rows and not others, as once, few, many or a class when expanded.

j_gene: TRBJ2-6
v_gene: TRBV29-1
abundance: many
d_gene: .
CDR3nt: TGCAGCGTTGGGGAGCCTGGGGCCAACGTCCTGACTTTC
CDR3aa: CSVGEPGANVLTF

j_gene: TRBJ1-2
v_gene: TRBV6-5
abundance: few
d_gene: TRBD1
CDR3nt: TGTGCCAGCAGTTACTCGAAACAGGGGGCGGACTATGGCTACACCTTC
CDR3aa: CASSYSKQGADYGYTF

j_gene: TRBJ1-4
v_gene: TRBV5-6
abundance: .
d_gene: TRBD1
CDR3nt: TGTGCCAGCAGCAGACTTGGGAGGACAGGGGGAAGCACTAATGAAAAACTGTTTTTT
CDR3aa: CASSRLGRTGGSTNEKLFF

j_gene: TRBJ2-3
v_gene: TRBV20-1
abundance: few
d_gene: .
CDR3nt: TGCAGTGCTAGAGAAGGGCGGAGCACAGATACGCAGTATTTT
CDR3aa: CSAREGRSTDTQYF

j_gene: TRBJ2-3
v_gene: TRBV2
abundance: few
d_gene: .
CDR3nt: TGTGCCAGCAGGGACACCGCGCGGGGGCGCGCAGATACGCAGTATTTT
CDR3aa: CASRDTARGRADTQYF

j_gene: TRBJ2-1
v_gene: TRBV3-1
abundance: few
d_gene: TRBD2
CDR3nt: TGTGCCAGCAGCCAAGCCTCGGGGCGGGAGTTGTTCTTC
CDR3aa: CASSQASGRELFF

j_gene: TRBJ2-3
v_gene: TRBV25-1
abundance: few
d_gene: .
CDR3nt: TGTGCCAGCAGCAGGGGGGTGAGCACAGATACGCAGTATTTT
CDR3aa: CASSRGVSTDTQYF

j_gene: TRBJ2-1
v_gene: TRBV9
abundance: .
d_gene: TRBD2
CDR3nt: TGTGCCAGCGGAGAGACTAGCGGGGGAAACGAGCAGTTCTTC
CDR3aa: CASGETSGGNEQFF

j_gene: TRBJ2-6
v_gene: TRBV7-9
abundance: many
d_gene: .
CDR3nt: TGTGCCAGCAGCTTAGGTGGCAGCTCTGGGGCCAACGTCCTGACTTTC
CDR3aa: CASSLGGSSGANVLTF

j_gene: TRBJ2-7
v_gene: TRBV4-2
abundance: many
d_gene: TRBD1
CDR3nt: TGTGCCAGCAGCCCGAGGACAGGGAAATCCTACGAGCAGTACTTC
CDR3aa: CASSPRTGKSYEQYF

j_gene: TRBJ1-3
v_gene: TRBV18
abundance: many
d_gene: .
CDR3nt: TGTGCCAGCTCACCACTCAACCCCAGGGGCTCTGGAAACACCATATATTTT
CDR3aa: CASSPLNPRGSGNTIYF

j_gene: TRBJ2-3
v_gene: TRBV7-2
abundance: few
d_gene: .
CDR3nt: TGTGCCAGCAGCTTTCTAGCAGATACGCAGTATTTT
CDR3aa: CASSFLADTQYF

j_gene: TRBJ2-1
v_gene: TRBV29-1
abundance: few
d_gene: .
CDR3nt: TGCAGCGTCGTGAGTTGGGGACGCGGGGGCTATGAGCAGTTCTTC
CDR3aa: CSVVSWGRGGYEQFF

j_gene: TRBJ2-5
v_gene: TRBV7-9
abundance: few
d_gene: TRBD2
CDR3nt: TGTGCCACCGTCCGACAATCCGCGGGGGTCAGTGAGACCCAGTACTTC
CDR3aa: CATVRQSAGVSETQYF

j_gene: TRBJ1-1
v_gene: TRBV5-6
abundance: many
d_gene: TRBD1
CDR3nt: TGTGCCAGCAGCTTGCAGTTGACAGGGGTGACACGCACTGAAGCTTTCTTT
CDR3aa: CASSLQLTGVTRTEAFF

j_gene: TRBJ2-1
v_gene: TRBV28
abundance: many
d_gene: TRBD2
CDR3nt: TGTGCCAGCAGTCAATATGGGCCGGGGAGGGCCAATGAGCAGTTCTTC
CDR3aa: CASSQYGPGRANEQFF

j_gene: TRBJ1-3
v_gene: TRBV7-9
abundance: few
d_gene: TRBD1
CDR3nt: TGTGCCAGCAGCTTAGAACAGGGGCCCTTAACCTCTGGAAACACCATATATTTT
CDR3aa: CASSLEQGPLTSGNTIYF

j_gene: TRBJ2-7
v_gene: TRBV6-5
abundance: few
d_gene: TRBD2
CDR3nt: TGTGCCAGCGGCCCGACACTAGCGCAATCCTACGAGCAGTACTTC
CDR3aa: CASGPTLAQSYEQYF

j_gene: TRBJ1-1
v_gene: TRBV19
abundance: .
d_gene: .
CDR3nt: TGTGCCAGTAGTATATCCAGTATGAACACTGAAGCTTTCTTT
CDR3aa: CASSISSMNTEAFF

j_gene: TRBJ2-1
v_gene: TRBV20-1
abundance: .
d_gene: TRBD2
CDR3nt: TGCAGTGCTAGATCCCCTAGCGGGACGAGCTCCTACAATGAGCAGTTCTTC
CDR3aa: CSARSPSGTSSYNEQFF

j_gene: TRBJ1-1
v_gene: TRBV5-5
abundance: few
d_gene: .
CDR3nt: TGTGCCAGCAGCTCCCTTAGGAACACTGAAGCTTTCTTT
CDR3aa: CASSSLRNTEAFF

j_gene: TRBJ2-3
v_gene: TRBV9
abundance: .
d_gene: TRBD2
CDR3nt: TGTGCCAGCAGCGTAGAGGGACTAGCGGGGGACACAGATACGCAGTATTTT
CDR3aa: CASSVEGLAGDTDTQYF

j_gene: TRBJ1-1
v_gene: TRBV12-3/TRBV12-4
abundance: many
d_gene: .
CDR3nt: TGTGCCAGCAGGAGAATCGGACAACCGAACACTGAAGCTTTCTTT
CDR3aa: CASRRIGQPNTEAFF

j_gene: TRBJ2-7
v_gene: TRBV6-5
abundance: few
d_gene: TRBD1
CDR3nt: TGTGCCAGCAGTTACACCAGGACAGGTTCCTACGAGCAGTACTTC
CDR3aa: CASSYTRTGSYEQYF

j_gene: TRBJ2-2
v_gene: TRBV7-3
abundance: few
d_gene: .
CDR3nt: TGTGCCAGCAGCCAAGCCACGGGCACCGGGGAGCTGTTTTTT
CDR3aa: CASSQATGTGELFF

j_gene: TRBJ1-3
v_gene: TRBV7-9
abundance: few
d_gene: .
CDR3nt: TGTGCCAGCAGCTTAAGACGGGTTAGGTCCGGCGGAGGAAACACCATATATTTT
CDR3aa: CASSLRRVRSGGGNTIYF

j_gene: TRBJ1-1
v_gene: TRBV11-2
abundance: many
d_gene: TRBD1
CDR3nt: TGTGCCAGCAGCTTAGCGGGACAGGGCAACACTGAAGCTTTCTTT
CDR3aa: CASSLAGQGNTEAFF

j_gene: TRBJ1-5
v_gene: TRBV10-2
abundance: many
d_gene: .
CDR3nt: TGCGCCAGCAGTCCGGGGGCGCGTCGGCAGCCCCAGCATTTT
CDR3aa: CASSPGARRQPQHF

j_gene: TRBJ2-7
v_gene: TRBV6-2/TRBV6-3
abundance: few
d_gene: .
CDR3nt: TGTGCCAGCAGTGACCGGGACTCTACCTCCTACGAGCAGTACTTC
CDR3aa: CASSDRDSTSYEQYF

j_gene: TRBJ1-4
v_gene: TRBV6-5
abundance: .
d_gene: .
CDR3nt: TGTGCCAGCAGTTACTTAACAGGGAACATCGGGGAAAAACTGTTTTTT
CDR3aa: CASSYLTGNIGEKLFF

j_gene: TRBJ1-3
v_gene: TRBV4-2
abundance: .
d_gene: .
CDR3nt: TGTGCCAGCAGCCAAGGGGGTGCGGTGAGCTCTGGAAACACCATATATTTT
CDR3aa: CASSQGGAVSSGNTIYF

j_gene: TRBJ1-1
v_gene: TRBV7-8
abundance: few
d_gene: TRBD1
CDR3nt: TGTGCCAGCAGCCCACAGGGGGTGGGATTTGGGAACACTGAAGCTTTCTTT
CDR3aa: CASSPQGVGFGNTEAFF

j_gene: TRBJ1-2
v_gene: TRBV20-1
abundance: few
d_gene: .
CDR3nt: TGCAGTGCTAGAGTTGGTCAGACGGAGGGCTACACCTTC
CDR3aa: CSARVGQTEGYTF

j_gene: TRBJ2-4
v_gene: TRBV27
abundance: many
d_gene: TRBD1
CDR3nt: TGTGCCAGCAGTTTTGGACAGGGAAACATTCAGTACTTC
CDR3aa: CASSFGQGNIQYF

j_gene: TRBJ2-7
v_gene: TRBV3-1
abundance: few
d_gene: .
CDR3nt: TGTGCCAGCAGCCAAGCAGGGCGGGGTCACTACGAGCAGTACTTC
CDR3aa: CASSQAGRGHYEQYF

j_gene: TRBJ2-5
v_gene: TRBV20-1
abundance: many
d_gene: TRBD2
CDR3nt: TGCAGTGCTGTAGCGGGGGGGGCCCAAGAGACCCAGTACTTC
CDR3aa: CSAVAGGAQETQYF

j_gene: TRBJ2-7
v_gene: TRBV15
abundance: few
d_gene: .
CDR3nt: TGTGCCACCAGCAGAGCCATGACAGTCTCCTACGAGCAGTACTTC
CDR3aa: CATSRAMTVSYEQYF

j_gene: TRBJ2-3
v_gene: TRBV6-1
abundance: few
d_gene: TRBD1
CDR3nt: TGTGCCATCTACAGGGGGCAGGGGACAGATACGCAGTATTTT
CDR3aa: CAIYRGQGTDTQYF

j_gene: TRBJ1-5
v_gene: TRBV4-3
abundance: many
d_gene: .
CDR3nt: TGCGCCAGCAGCCAATCTGGGGGTAGCAATCAGCCCCAGCATTTT
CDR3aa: CASSQSGGSNQPQHF

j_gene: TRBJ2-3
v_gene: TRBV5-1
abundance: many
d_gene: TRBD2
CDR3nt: TGCGCCAGCAGCCCGGGACTAGCGGGAGGGCATTCGGATACGCAGTATTTT
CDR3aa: CASSPGLAGGHSDTQYF

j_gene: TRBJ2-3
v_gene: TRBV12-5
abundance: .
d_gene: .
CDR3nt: TGTGCTAGTGGTTTGGCTCCCCCAGGGGCCCTTCAATATTTT
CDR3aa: CASGLAPPGALQYF

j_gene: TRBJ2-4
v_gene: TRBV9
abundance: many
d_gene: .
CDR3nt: TGTGCCAGCAGCCCTGGGGCCAAAAACATTCAGTACTTC
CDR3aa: CASSPGAKNIQYF

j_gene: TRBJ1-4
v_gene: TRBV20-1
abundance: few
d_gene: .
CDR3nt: TGCAGTGCTAGAGGCCCCATGGACGAAAAACTGTTTTTT
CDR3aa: CSARGPMDEKLFF

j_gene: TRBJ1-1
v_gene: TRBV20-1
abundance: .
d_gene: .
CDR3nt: TGCAGTGCTAGACAGAGGAACACTGAAGCTTTCTTT
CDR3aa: CSARQRNTEAFF

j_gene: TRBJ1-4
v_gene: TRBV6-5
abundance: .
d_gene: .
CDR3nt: TGTGCCAGCAGCATTGAGAGCGCAACTAATGAAAAACTGTTTTTT
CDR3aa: CASSIESATNEKLFF

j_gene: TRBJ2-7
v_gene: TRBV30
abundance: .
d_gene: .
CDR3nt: TGTGCCTGGAGTCCGGGGGGCCACGAGCAGTACTTC
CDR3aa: CAWSPGGHEQYF